These T cell receptor beta chains were read from a single sample in a study of blood T cell repertoires in COVID-19. Clones were read by immunoSEQ multiplex PCR, and TCRdb kept only the in-frame ones, dropping some. The sample records 130,000 to 150,000 clones, around nine tenths being singletons. The sequenced sample consisted of PBMCs or T cells enriched from blood (not recorded which). Receptor source: a young woman with acute COVID-19. CDR3s include the opening cysteine and the closing phenylalanine or tryptophan. The D gene is left open where the match is weak. Clone size, where shown, is once, few, many, or a class for clones that have expanded.

>.|TRBV15|TRBJ2-1|TRBD1
CATSRGTGSTLTNEQFF
TGTGCCACCAGCAGGGGGACAGGGAGCACCCTTACGAATGAGCAGTTCTTC
>.|TRBV28|TRBJ1-4|.
CASSFLGERAEKLFF
TGTGCCAGCAGTTTTCTGGGTGAGAGGGCGGAAAAACTGTTTTTT
>.|TRBV11-2|TRBJ1-1|.
CASSYHGRERDTEAFF
TGTGCCAGCAGCTACCACGGCAGGGAACGGGACACTGAAGCTTTCTTT
>.|TRBV7-2|TRBJ1-3|TRBD1
CASSLRGLNTIYF
TGTGCCAGCAGCTTAAGGGGGCTAAACACCATATATTTT
>.|TRBV2|TRBJ2-7|TRBD2
CASSGLATHEQYF
TGTGCCAGCAGCGGACTAGCTACCCACGAGCAGTACTTC
>once|TRBV5-6|TRBJ2-3|.
CASSFADSNPDTQYF
TGTGCCAGCAGCTTTGCGGACAGTAACCCAGATACGCAGTATTTT
>.|TRBV2|TRBJ2-2|TRBD2
CASKRTSGSNTGELFF
TGTGCCAGCAAAAGGACTAGCGGTTCGAACACCGGGGAGCTGTTTTTT
>.|TRBV9|TRBJ1-4|TRBD1
CASSAGLDRGNEKLFF
TGTGCCAGCAGCGCGGGCTTGGACAGGGGGAATGAAAAACTGTTTTTT
>.|TRBV5-6|TRBJ1-2|TRBD1
CASSPDEGGAIYGYTF
TGTGCCAGCAGCCCCGACGAAGGGGGCGCGATCTATGGCTACACCTTC
>once|TRBV24-1|TRBJ2-7|TRBD2
CATSEGGGAYEQYF
TGTGCCACCAGTGAGGGGGGGGGAGCCTACGAGCAGTACTTC
>.|TRBV14|TRBJ1-6|.
CASSQAGGNNSPLHF
TGTGCCAGCAGCCAGGCGGGGGGAAATAATTCACCCCTCCACTTT
>once|TRBV6-5|TRBJ2-1|TRBD2
CASSYSVLADYNEQFF
TGTGCCAGCAGTTACTCGGTGCTAGCGGACTACAATGAGCAGTTCTTC
>.|TRBV6-5|TRBJ2-7|TRBD1
CASSRTGPPYEQYF
TGTGCCAGCAGTCGGACAGGGCCCCCCTACGAGCAGTACTTC
>.|TRBV24-1|TRBJ2-5|TRBD1
CATSDSQGVSTQETQYF
TGTGCCACCAGTGATTCACAGGGGGTCAGTACGCAGGAGACCCAGTACTTC
>.|TRBV11-2|TRBJ2-1|.
CASSLVGGGPNEQFF
TGTGCCAGCAGCTTAGTGGGGGGAGGTCCAAATGAGCAGTTCTTC
>.|TRBV7-8|TRBJ1-1|.
CASSLSARLNTEAFF
TGTGCCAGCAGCTTAAGTGCCAGGCTGAACACTGAAGCTTTCTTT
>.|TRBV28|TRBJ2-5|TRBD2
CASSLTSGPRTQYF
TGTGCCAGCAGTTTGACTAGCGGGCCCAGGACCCAGTACTTC
>.|TRBV28|TRBJ1-5|.
CASSLSGVSQPQHF
TGTGCCAGCAGTTTAAGCGGAGTCTCCCAGCCCCAGCATTTT
>.|TRBV6-5|TRBJ2-7|TRBD2
CASSYSVAGSGEQYF
TGTGCCAGCAGTTACTCGGTAGCGGGGTCTGGCGAGCAGTACTTC
>.|TRBV9|TRBJ2-1|TRBD2
CASSAQGRAGGPYNEQFF
TGTGCCAGCAGCGCCCAGGGGCGAGCGGGAGGGCCGTACAATGAGCAGTTCTTC
>.|TRBV7-2|TRBJ1-1|TRBD1
CASSWDRGTTEAFF
TGTGCCAGCAGCTGGGACAGGGGGACCACTGAAGCTTTCTTT
>.|TRBV7-9|TRBJ1-6|.
CASSFSSSGIFSPLHF
TGTGCCAGCAGCTTTTCCTCGTCCGGGATATTTTCACCCCTCCACTTT
>.|TRBV21-1|TRBJ1-5|.
CASSSRHLLSNQPQHF
TGTGCCAGCAGCTCCCGACACCTACTTAGCAATCAGCCCCAGCATTTT
>.|TRBV18|TRBJ1-3|.
CASSRDRSGNTIYF
TGTGCCAGCTCACGAGACAGGTCTGGAAACACCATATATTTT
>.|TRBV28|TRBJ2-1|.
CASIPRGQYRYNEQFF
TGTGCCAGCATTCCCCGTGGACAGTACCGTTACAATGAGCAGTTCTTC
>.|TRBV6-1|TRBJ1-1|.
CASSEVGGPEAFF
TGTGCCAGCAGTGAGGTGGGGGGGCCTGAAGCTTTCTTT
>.|TRBV6-2/TRBV6-3|TRBJ2-7|TRBD2
CASSSFGSGTYEQYF
TGTGCCAGCAGCTCTTTCGGTAGCGGGACCTACGAGCAGTACTTC
>.|TRBV5-1|TRBJ1-2|TRBD1
CASSLASGQDYGYTF
TGCGCCAGCAGCTTGGCCTCGGGACAGGATTATGGCTACACCTTC
>.|TRBV6-5|TRBJ1-1|.
CASRGPRGMNTEAFF
TGTGCCAGCAGAGGCCCGCGGGGTATGAACACTGAAGCTTTCTTT
>.|TRBV19|TRBJ2-5|TRBD2
CASSPRLARISQETQYF
TGTGCCAGTAGTCCCAGACTAGCGCGTATTAGCCAAGAGACCCAGTACTTC
>.|TRBV28|TRBJ2-7|TRBD1
CASKTGGRIYEQYF
TGTGCCAGCAAGACAGGGGGTAGGATCTACGAGCAGTACTTC
>.|TRBV5-1|TRBJ2-1|.
CASNPTGDYNEQFF
TGCGCCAGCAACCCTACCGGAGATTACAATGAGCAGTTCTTC
>.|TRBV9|TRBJ2-7|TRBD2
CASSALAGGSEQYF
TGTGCCAGCAGCGCTCTAGCGGGAGGGTCCGAGCAGTACTTC
>.|TRBV7-2|TRBJ2-3|.
CASSFSGTTDTQYF
TGTGCCAGCAGTTTTAGCGGTACCACAGATACGCAGTATTTT
>once|TRBV4-3|TRBJ2-7|.
CASSQEWGEWSYEQYF
TGCGCCAGCAGCCAAGAGTGGGGGGAATGGTCCTACGAGCAGTACTTC
>few|TRBV5-1|TRBJ2-7|TRBD1
CASTIGQGYEQYF
TGCGCCAGCACAATCGGACAGGGCTACGAGCAGTACTTC
>.|TRBV7-2|TRBJ1-1|.
CASSFGAANTEAFF
TGTGCCAGCAGCTTTGGGGCGGCGAACACTGAAGCTTTCTTT
>.|TRBV7-9|TRBJ2-7|.
CASSLAYGAADYYEQYF
TGTGCCAGCAGCTTAGCGTATGGGGCGGCGGATTACTACGAGCAGTACTTC
>.|TRBV6-5|TRBJ1-1|.
CASTFGGETEAFF
TGTGCCAGCACCTTCGGAGGGGAGACTGAAGCTTTCTTT
>.|TRBV7-3|TRBJ2-1|TRBD2
CASSRLAGHEQFF
TGTGCCAGCAGCCGACTAGCAGGGCATGAGCAGTTCTTC
>.|TRBV10-3|TRBJ1-2|.
CAISQDTNYGYTF
TGTGCCATCAGTCAGGACACTAACTATGGCTACACCTTC
>few|TRBV6-5|TRBJ2-7|.
CASSFGGLPYEQYF
TGTGCCAGCAGTTTTGGGGGACTCCCCTACGAGCAGTACTTC
>.|TRBV2|TRBJ2-7|.
CASSGLGAYEQYF
TGTGCCAGCAGTGGACTGGGAGCCTACGAGCAGTACTTC
>.|TRBV27|TRBJ2-7|TRBD1
CASRRGQGVWEQYF
TGTGCCAGCAGGAGAGGACAGGGGGTGTGGGAGCAGTACTTC
>.|TRBV30|TRBJ2-1|TRBD2
CAWSPLAGDYNEQFF
TGTGCCTGGAGTCCACTAGCGGGAGACTACAATGAGCAGTTCTTC
>.|TRBV7-9|TRBJ2-7|TRBD2
CASATGTSAYEQYF
TGTGCCAGCGCCACCGGGACTAGCGCCTACGAGCAGTACTTC
>.|TRBV13|TRBJ1-2|TRBD1
CASSRKTGIVGYTF
TGTGCCAGCAGCCGAAAGACAGGGATCGTGGGCTACACCTTC
>.|TRBV19|TRBJ1-5|.
CASSPSPRDNQPQHF
TGTGCCAGTAGCCCCAGTCCGAGGGACAATCAGCCCCAGCATTTT
>.|TRBV6-5|TRBJ1-5|TRBD1
CASRRDRGSNQPQHF
TGTGCCAGCAGGCGAGACAGGGGGTCTAATCAGCCCCAGCATTTT
>once|TRBV7-3|TRBJ1-2|TRBD1
CASSLITGADGYTF
TGTGCCAGCAGCTTAATAACAGGGGCGGATGGCTACACCTTC
>.|TRBV3-1/TRBV3-2|TRBJ2-7|.
CASTQGSLSYEQYF
TGTGCCAGCACCCAAGGGTCACTCTCCTACGAGCAGTACTTC
>.|TRBV6-1|TRBJ1-2|TRBD1
CATLPRGQVGYGYTF
TGTGCCACCCTACCTAGAGGACAGGTTGGCTATGGCTACACCTTC